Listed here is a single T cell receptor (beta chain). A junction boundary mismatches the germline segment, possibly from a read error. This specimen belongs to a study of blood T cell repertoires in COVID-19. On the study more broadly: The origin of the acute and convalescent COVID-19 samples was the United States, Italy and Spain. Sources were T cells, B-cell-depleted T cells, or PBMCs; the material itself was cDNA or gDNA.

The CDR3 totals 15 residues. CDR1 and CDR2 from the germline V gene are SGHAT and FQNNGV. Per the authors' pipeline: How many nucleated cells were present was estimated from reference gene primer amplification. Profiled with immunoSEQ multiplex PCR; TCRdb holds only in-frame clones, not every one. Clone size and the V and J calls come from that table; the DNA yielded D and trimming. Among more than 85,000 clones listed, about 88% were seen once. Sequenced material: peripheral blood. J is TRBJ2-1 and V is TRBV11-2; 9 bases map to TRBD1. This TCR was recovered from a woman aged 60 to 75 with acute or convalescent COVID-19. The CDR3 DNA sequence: TGTGCCAGCAGCCTAGAGGACAGGGGATGGGATGAGCAGTTCTTC. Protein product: CASSLEDRGWDEQFF.